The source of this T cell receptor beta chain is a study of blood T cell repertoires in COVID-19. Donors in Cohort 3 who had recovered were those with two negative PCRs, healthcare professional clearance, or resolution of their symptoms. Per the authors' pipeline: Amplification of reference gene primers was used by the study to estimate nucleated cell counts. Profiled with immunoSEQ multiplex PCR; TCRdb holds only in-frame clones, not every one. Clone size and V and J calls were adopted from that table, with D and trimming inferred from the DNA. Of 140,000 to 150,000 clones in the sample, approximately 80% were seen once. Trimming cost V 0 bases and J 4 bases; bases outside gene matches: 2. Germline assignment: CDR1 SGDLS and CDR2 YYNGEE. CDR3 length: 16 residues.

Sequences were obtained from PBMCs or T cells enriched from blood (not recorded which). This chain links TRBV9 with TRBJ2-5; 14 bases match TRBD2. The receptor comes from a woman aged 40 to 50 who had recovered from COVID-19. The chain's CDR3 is CASSVAGTSGGETQYF. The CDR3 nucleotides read TGTGCCAGCAGCGTAGCCGGGACTAGCGGGGGAGAGACCCAGTACTTC.